By sample share, the clone carrying this T cell receptor beta chain is medium-sized (0.01 to 0.1%). Its specificity is unknown. The data derive from a study of tumor-infiltrating lymphocytes in primary liver carcinoma. Study context: These were node-negative, non-metastatic T1-T3 tumors of roughly 4.2 to 11 cm. Sample yields, roughly 3.5 to 7.13 million productive TCRbeta reads, were similar across the tissue types.

Study-level results: Tumor region pairs outstripped tumor-adjacent and tumor-blood pairs in overlap. Top-250-clone fractions were significantly higher in tumors than in blood (p = 0.039).

The V and J ends lost 3 bases and 2 bases, in that order; junction bases with no gene match: 1. Germline CDR1 reads SGHAT; CDR2 reads FQNNGV. The CDR3 consists of 15 residues. DNA and RNA were both co-extracted from 20-30 mg of bulk tissue that had not been sorted. A constant-region primer primed TCR beta cDNA synthesis from 500 to 550 ng of total RNA. Generation of the TCR beta libraries relied on three nested multiplex PCR rounds using slightly modified ARM-PCR. Two initial PCR rounds of approximately 10 cycles each paired TRBV1-TRBV30 forward primers with a C-beta reverse primer. One entry per CDR3 protein, called by TCRdb with MiXCR from the multiplex PCR reads. The sample yields fewer than 80,000 distinct CDR3 sequences, approximately 69% seen once.

Specimen: tumor-adjacent normal liver tissue. The receptor comes from a middle-aged man with primary liver carcinoma and hepatitis B virus infection. The gene calls are TRBV11-2 and TRBJ2-7; TRBD2 aligns across 13 bases. This CDR3 is CASSFGLAGAYEQYF. The CDR3 DNA is TGTGCCAGCAGCTTCGGACTAGCGGGGGCCTACGAGCAGTACTTC.